The sequence of this T cell receptor beta chain was determined in a study of shared clonotypes between healthy human individuals. Germline lookup yields CDR1 SGHRS and CDR2 YFSETQ. CDR3 size: 13 residues. Trimming removed 4 bases from V and 6 bases from J; junction bases left unmatched: 3. Investigators spread the genomic DNA of each subset evenly over several immunoSEQ plates. The assay was immunoSEQ multiplex PCR, and TCRdb's table has in-frame clones only and misses some. The table includes 950,000 to 1,300,000 clones, about 70% detected once. The receptor was isolated from a man younger than 30 in good health. Sequencing was performed on memory CD4+ T cells sorted from blood. Subset of the sample: CD45RA-negative fraction. The V call is TRBV5-1, the J call TRBJ2-2; 7 bases align to TRBD1. CDR3 amino acids: CASSPTGPGELFF. The CDR3 nucleotides read TGCGCCAGCAGCCCGACAGGGCCCGGGGAGCTGTTTTTT.